These 4 T cell receptor beta chains were sequenced from one sample in a study of blood T cell repertoires in COVID-19. TCRdb's table, derived via immunoSEQ multiplex PCR, lists solely in-frame clones and lacks some. Here the sample spans tens of thousands of clones, around 85% being singletons. The sequenced material came from peripheral blood. Source of these receptors: a human donor in a cohort sampled during active COVID-19.

The J gene is TRBJ1-6, the V gene TRBV28; the match to TRBD1 covers 9 bases. Germline V CDR1 and CDR2: MDHEN, SYDVKM. With 5 bases clipped from V and 8 bases from J, the junction kept 7 bases outside the gene matches. The CDR3 has 15 residues. The CDR3, as DNA: TGTGCCAGCAGTCCCAGACAGGGGGTGGATTCACCCCTCCACTTT. Translated, it gives CASSPRQGVDSPLHF.

This rearrangement joins TRBV9 to TRBJ1-4, with 7 bases identical to TRBD1. CDR1 is SGDLS, CDR2 YYNGEE, per germline. V shed 3 bases, J shed 0 bases, and the junction held 11 bases outside the gene matches. CDR3 length equals 18 residues. CDR3 coding DNA: TGTGCCAGCAGCGGGGAACCGGGACAGAAGGCAACTAATGAAAAACTGTTTTTT. Residues: CASSGEPGQKATNEKLFF.

This sequence joins TRBV6-5 and TRBJ1-2; D is uncertain. The CDR3 runs 13 residues. The ends were cut back, 7 bases at V and 2 bases at J, with 11 bases in the middle. The germline gives CDR1 MNHEY, CDR2 SVGAGI. CDR3 sequence: CASTPGRNYGYTF. The CDR3 nucleotides are TGTGCCAGCACCCCCGGGAGGAACTATGGCTACACCTTC.

The chain links TRBV27 to TRBJ1-1; 7 bases line up with TRBD1. After removal of 1 base from V and 5 bases from J, the junction contained 7 bases not matched to a gene. The CDR3 has 15 residues. Germline V gene data show CDR1 as MNHEY and CDR2 as SMNVEV (reference sequence). The CDR3 reads CASSLWGTVKTEAFF. DNA for the CDR3: TGTGCCAGCAGTTTATGGGGGACAGTAAAAACTGAAGCTTTCTTT.